This TCR beta chain was found in a study of type 1 and type 2 diabetes patients. Study background: CD4+ or CD8+ T cells were positively selected from PBMCs with microbeads. The whole study generated 18,976,912 paired-end reads.

Diabetic patients met standard criteria for type 1 or type 2 diabetes. Approximately 9 milliliters of peripheral blood were collected from each participant. Amplification started from genomic DNA. A primer set of 30 forward and 13 reverse primers amplified the CDR3. Each CDR3 protein is one row after TCRdb ran MiXCR on the multiplex PCR reads. The sample records under 300,000 distinct CDR3 sequences, 45% to 60% being singletons. The sample holds many counts of this clonotype. The clonotype was recovered from a man aged 18 to 30 with type 2 diabetes. Sequenced input: peripheral blood mononuclear cells (PBMCs).

The CDR3 sequence is CASSPWDRSYTF. In DNA form, the CDR3 reads TGTGCCAGCAGTCCCTGGGACAGGAGCTACACCTTC. This chain links TRBV12-3 or TRBV12-4 with TRBJ1-2; TRBD1 agrees at 8 bases. The CDR3 covers 12 residues. Losses at the gene ends were 5 bases for V and 9 bases for J; bases not matched to a gene: 5.